The 17 T cell receptor beta chains in this list originate from one sample, sequenced in a study of CD8+ T cells in alopecia areata. Isolated RNA was reverse transcribed into cDNA used as the sequencing template. Clones were read by immunoSEQ multiplex PCR, and TCRdb kept only the in-frame ones, dropping some. The sample lists 190,000 or so clones, roughly 60% occurring once. Treatment given: oral pan-JAK inhibitor, 5-10 mg twice daily. Specimen: CD4+ T cells sorted from blood, collected at week 24, from a patient treated with tofacitinib. The receptors originated from a human donor with alopecia areata.

This clone came up a few times. The J gene is TRBJ2-3, the V gene TRBV2; TRBD2 aligns across 9 bases. The CDR3 sequence is 16 residues long. Per the germline V gene, CDR1 is SNHLY and CDR2 is FYNNEI. Germline trimming cut 0 bases from V and 2 bases from J; bases unmatched to any gene: 3. This CDR3 reads CASSEALAGFTDTQYF. For the CDR3, the DNA is TGTGCCAGCAGTGAAGCACTAGCGGGCTTCACAGATACGCAGTATTTT. Full variable domain (outside the CDR3, taken from reference TRBV2 and TRBJ2-3): EPEVTQTPSHQVTQMGQEVILRCVPISNHLYFYWYRQILGQKVEFLVSFYNNEISEKSEIFDDQFSVERPDGSNFTLKIRSTKLEDSAMYFCASSEALAGFTDTQYFGPGTRLTVL.

This clone has a single count. The chain recombines TRBV2 with TRBJ2-5; D possibly corresponds to TRBD2 (6 bases). Trimming stripped 4 bases from V and 4 bases from J, with 10 bases between. Germline V gene sequence: CDR1 SNHLY, CDR2 FYNNEI. The CDR3 consists of 13 residues. The CDR3 sequence is CASSGEVGETQYF. The CDR3 DNA reads TGTGCCAGCAGTGGGGAGGTGGGAGAGACCCAGTACTTC.

This clone was seen a handful of times. The V gene is TRBV6-5, the J gene TRBJ2-2, with D uncertain. Per the germline V gene, CDR1 is MNHEY and CDR2 is SVGAGI. Trimming removed 6 bases at V and 4 bases at J, with 12 bases between. The CDR3 contains 14 residues. CDR3: CASSQSWGTGELFF. CDR3 nucleotides: TGTGCCAGCAGCCAGTCGTGGGGCACCGGGGAGCTGTTTTTT.

The CDR3, as DNA: TGTGCCAGCAGTCCAGGGACAGGTGCGCACGAGCAGTACTTC. Translated, it gives CASSPGTGAHEQYF. The chain is built from TRBV28 and TRBJ2-7; 8 bases agree with TRBD1. Germline V gene data show CDR1 as MDHEN and CDR2 as SYDVKM. Trimming cost V 5 bases and J 5 bases; bases outside gene matches: 8. The CDR3 totals 14 residues. Supplemented by reference TRBV28 and TRBJ2-7, the full variable domain reads DVKVTQSSRYLVKRTGEKVFLECVQDMDHENMFWYRQDPGLGLRLIYFSYDVKMKEKGDIPEGYSVSREKKERFSLILESASTNQTSMYLCASSPGTGAHEQYFGPGTRLTVT.

The chain uses TRBV29-1 and TRBJ1-4, with 8 bases fitting TRBD1. This CDR3 spans 13 amino acids. CDR1 is SQVTM, CDR2 ANQGSEA, per germline. Germline trimming cut 6 bases from V and 3 bases from J; bases unmatched to any gene: 3. In DNA form, the CDR3 reads TGCAGCGTGGACAGGGACTCTAATGAAAAACTGTTTTTT. As protein: CSVDRDSNEKLFF.

In its sample, this clone was seen a few times. This chain connects TRBV6-5 to TRBJ1-2; 7 positions match TRBD1. CDR3 size: 14 residues. Germline loops: CDR1 MNHEY, CDR2 SVGAGI. With 8 bases clipped from V and 5 bases from J, the junction kept 11 bases outside the gene matches. The CDR3 DNA sequence: TGTGCCAGCGGGGAACAGGGGCGGGCGTATGGCTACACCTTC. It encodes CASGEQGRAYGYTF.

The chain couples TRBV5-6 to TRBJ1-2, with D possibly TRBD1 on 6 matching bases. CDR1 SGHDT and CDR2 YYEEEE come from the germline V gene. Trimming cost V 5 bases and J 7 bases, with 18 bases left between them. The CDR3 covers 14 residues. The CDR3 DNA reads TGTGCCAGCAGTGAACAGGGACGAAGAGGTGGCTACACCTTC. Encoded protein: CASSEQGRRGGYTF.

V gene TRBV5-4 combines with J gene TRBJ2-6; a possible D gene is TRBD1 (6 bases). The V gene's germline CDR1 is SGHNT and CDR2 YYREEE (reference sequence). The CDR3 spans 15 residues. V was cut by 5 bases and J by 1 base, with 10 bases left in between. This chain's CDR3 is CASSRTGSGANVLTF. In DNA, the CDR3 is TGTGCCAGCAGTCGTACAGGGTCTGGGGCCAACGTCCTGACTTTC.

The CDR3 sequence: CASSSGTGLGETQYF. DNA of the CDR3: TGTGCCAGCAGCTCCGGGACAGGATTAGGAGAGACCCAGTACTTC. The chain uses TRBV7-2 and TRBJ2-5; 8 bases fit TRBD1. J gave up 4 bases and V 4 bases, and 8 bases lay outside the gene matches. Germline CDR1 is SGHTA and CDR2 is FQGNSA. The CDR3 is 15 amino acids.

This clone showed up just a few times. The rearrangement joins TRBV18 to TRBJ1-1, with 11 nucleotides matching TRBD1. Germline trimming cut 3 bases from V and 5 bases from J; bases unmatched to any gene: 8. The CDR3 has 16 amino acids. Per germline, CDR1 KGHSH and CDR2 LQKENI. CDR3: CASSPEDRGLGTEAFF. The CDR3, as DNA: TGTGCCAGCTCACCGGAGGACAGGGGGCTGGGGACTGAAGCTTTCTTT.

CDR3 DNA sequence: TGTGCCTGGAGTGAGGCAGGGGATCAGCCCCAGCATTTT. Amino acid sequence: CAWSEAGDQPQHF. The chain recombines TRBV30 with TRBJ1-5; possibly TRBD1 for D (6 bases). Trimming stripped 1 base from V and 5 bases from J, with 9 bases between. This CDR3 spans 13 amino acids. Germline loops: CDR1 GTSNPN, CDR2 SVGIG (reference sequence). Drawing the rest from reference TRBV30 and TRBJ1-5, the complete variable domain is SQTIHQWPATLVQPVGSPLSLECTVEGTSNPNLYWYRQAAGRGLQLLFYSVGIGQISSEVPQNLSASRPQDRQFILSSKKLLLSDSGFYLCAWSEAGDQPQHFGDGTRLSIL.

J is TRBJ2-7 and V is TRBV5-6, with D tentatively TRBD2 (5 bases). This CDR3 is built from 14 residues. The V end was cut by 4 bases, the J end by 2 bases, with 13 bases between. Germline CDR1 reads SGHDT; CDR2 reads YYEEEE. The CDR3 loop is CASSPRDLTYEQYF. DNA for the CDR3: TGTGCCAGCAGCCCCCGGGATTTGACCTACGAGCAGTACTTC.

CDR3 sequence reads: CASSFARRHEQYF. In nucleotides, the CDR3 is TGTGCCAGCAGTTTTGCCCGTCGCCACGAGCAGTACTTC. The chain combines TRBV27 with TRBJ2-7; D gene uncertain. The CDR3 is made up of 13 amino acids. Germline CDR1 reads MNHEY; CDR2 reads SMNVEV (reference sequence). V was cut by 3 bases and J by 5 bases, with 11 bases left in between.

This clone was counted between two and nine times. The chain employs TRBV11-3 and TRBJ1-1, with a weak D call TRBD1 (5 bases). The CDR3 runs to 15 residues. Germline-derived CDR1 and CDR2 are SGHNT and YENEEA. Trimming took off 0 bases at V and 4 bases at J, with 12 bases between the two ends. CDR3 coding DNA: TGTGCCAGCAGCTTAGATCCATCAGGGAGCACTGAAGCTTTCTTT. It translates to CASSLDPSGSTEAFF. The whole variable domain, remainder taken from reference TRBV11-3 and TRBJ1-1, is EAGVVQSPRYKIIEKKQPVAFWCNPISGHNTLYWYLQNLGQGPELLIRYENEEAVDDSQLPKDRFSAERLKGVDSTLKIQPAELGDSAVYLCASSLDPSGSTEAFFGQGTRLTVV.

V gene TRBV29-1 combines with J gene TRBJ2-1; D is ambiguous. Germline V CDR1 and CDR2: SQVTM, ANQGSEA. The CDR3 sequence is 15 residues long. V shed 4 bases and J shed 6 bases, with 19 bases lying between them. In DNA, the CDR3 is TGCAGCGTTGGGCCAGCCAGTACCCTTCTCAATGAGCAGTTCTTC. Encoded protein: CSVGPASTLLNEQFF.

V and J are TRBV18 and TRBJ2-7, with D possibly called TRBD1 or TRBD2 (5 bases each). Germline V CDR1 and CDR2: KGHSH, LQKENI. V shed 1 base and J shed 0 bases, with 10 bases lying between them. The CDR3 extends over 15 amino acids. For the CDR3, the DNA is TGTGCCAGCTCACCACGTGCAGGGACCTCCTACGAGCAGTACTTC. It translates to CASSPRAGTSYEQYF.

This sequence joins TRBV29-1 and TRBJ2-2, with D perhaps assigned TRBD1 or TRBD2 (5 bases each). The CDR3 spans 15 residues. Germline values: CDR1 SQVTM, CDR2 ANQGSEA. V lost 6 bases and J lost 2, with 16 bases in between. The CDR3 is CSVSGPQGNTGELFF. Here the CDR3 DNA reads TGCAGCGTCTCGGGACCGCAGGGAAACACCGGGGAGCTGTTTTTT.